The 27 T cell receptor beta chains given below trace back to one sample, sequenced in a study of T cells in Graves' hyperthyroidism and ophthalmopathy. Regions amplified from RNA transcripts were the TCR beta CDR3 regions. The TCR CDR3 first-round RT-PCR relied on the HTBI primer set. From the multiplex PCR reads, TCRdb called clonotypes with MiXCR, one entry per CDR3 protein. The sample lists around 600,000 distinct CDR3 sequences; about a sixth were seen once. Source material: blood. The receptors stem from a woman between 25 and 40 years old with Graves' hyperthyroidism.

This clonotype came up a few times. The V gene is TRBV3-1, the J gene TRBJ1-6; D might be TRBD1 (6 bases). The CDR3 loop spans 14 amino acids. From germline, CDR1 is LGHDT and CDR2 YNNKEL (reference sequence). The V end lost 4 bases, the J end lost 7 bases, and 11 bases lay between the germline ends. The CDR3 bases are TGTGCCAGCAGCCCCCGCCAGGGGAATTCACCCCTCCACTTT. It translates to CASSPRQGNSPLHF. The full variable domain, completed using reference TRBV3-1 and TRBJ1-6, is DTAVSQTPKYLVTQMGNDKSIKCEQNLGHDTMYWYKQDSKKFLKIMFSYNNKELIINETVPNRFSPKSPDKAHLNLHINSLELGDSAVYFCASSPRQGNSPLHFGNGTRLTVT.

CDR3 nucleotide sequence: TGTGCCAGCAGCTTCCTAGCGGGAACCGCCGAGCAGTACTTC. Its protein is CASSFLAGTAEQYF. The V call is TRBV5-6, the J call TRBJ2-7; TRBD2 agrees at 9 bases. In germline, CDR1 is SGHDT, CDR2 YYEEEE. The CDR3 covers 14 residues. Losses at the gene ends were 2 bases for V and 6 bases for J; bases not matched to a gene: 6.

This clonotype was counted ten times or more. The chain recombines TRBV5-1 with TRBJ2-7, with D perhaps TRBD1 (5 bases). The CDR3 is 16 amino acids. V lost 1 base and J 3 bases, leaving 17 bases between the germline ends. CDR1 SGHRS and CDR2 YFSETQ come from the germline V gene. The CDR3 here is CASSLSGPGASYEQYF. The CDR3 nucleotides are TGCGCCAGCAGCTTGTCGGGCCCTGGGGCTAGCTACGAGCAGTACTTC.

This clonotype was seen repeatedly, ten times or more. The J gene is TRBJ2-5, the V gene TRBV12-3 or TRBV12-4; D perhaps matches TRBD1 (6 bases). The CDR3 totals 14 residues. V was clipped by 5 bases and J by 5 bases, with 15 bases between them. Here the CDR3 reads CASSPQGRSETQYF. For the CDR3, the DNA is TGTGCCAGCAGTCCACAGGGCCGGTCGGAGACCCAGTACTTC.

This clonotype occurred many times. The chain links TRBV28 to TRBJ2-1; possibly TRBD1 for D (6 bases). Germline loops: CDR1 MDHEN, CDR2 SYDVKM. This CDR3 contains 16 residues. V lost 2 bases and J lost 0, with 11 bases in between. Written as DNA, the CDR3 is TGTGCCAGCAGTTTAGTACAGGGAAACTCCTACAATGAGCAGTTCTTC. Protein sequence: CASSLVQGNSYNEQFF.

This rearrangement joins TRBV3-1 to TRBJ2-5; D remains ambiguous. This CDR3 is 14 amino acids long. Trimming cost V 4 bases and J 3 bases, with 12 bases left between them. In germline, CDR1 is LGHDT, CDR2 YNNKEL (reference sequence). DNA of the CDR3: TGTGCCAGCAGCCGACTTGATTTGGAAGAGACCCAGTACTTC. Its protein is CASSRLDLEETQYF.

This clonotype was counted at least ten times. V is TRBV20-1 and J is TRBJ2-2; TRBD1 or TRBD2 may be the D gene (5 bases each). V lost 4 bases and J lost 6, with 15 bases in between. Germline V lookup: CDR1 DFQATT, CDR2 SNEGSKA (reference sequence). The CDR3 loop spans 14 amino acids. The CDR3 coding sequence is TGCAGTGCTATGGCCGGGACCTGGGCCGGGGAGCTGTTTTTT. This translates into CSAMAGTWAGELFF.

The rearrangement uses TRBV12-5 and TRBJ1-5; maybe TRBD1 (5 bases). CDR3 length equals 18 residues. The ends were cut back, 6 bases at V and 3 bases at J, with 24 bases in the middle. CDR1 is LGHNT, CDR2 FRNRAP, per germline. The CDR3 reads CASGVLNPLLGPNQPQHF. DNA for the CDR3: TGTGCTAGTGGGGTACTAAACCCTCTGCTGGGACCCAATCAGCCCCAGCATTTT.

This clonotype was seen ten or more times. The rearrangement joins TRBV5-1 to TRBJ1-2, with TRBD1 as a possible D gene (6 bases). The V end was cut by 3 bases, the J end by 6 bases, with 24 bases between. The V gene's germline CDR1 is SGHRS and CDR2 YFSETQ. CDR3 length equals 17 residues. CDR3 in amino acids: CASSWAGSTGLRDGYTF. The CDR3, as DNA: TGCGCCAGCAGCTGGGCCGGATCGACAGGCCTAAGGGATGGCTACACCTTC.

This clonotype was seen many times. The chain joins TRBV6-1 to TRBJ2-7; 9 bases map to TRBD1. CDR1 is MNHNS and CDR2 is SASEGT in the germline V gene. J was trimmed by 3 bases and V by 5 bases; bases with no gene match: 5. This CDR3 is built from 14 residues. The CDR3 reads CASSRGQGVYEQYF. The CDR3 DNA reads TGTGCCAGCAGTCGGGGACAGGGAGTCTACGAGCAGTACTTC.

This clonotype was seen more than once but under ten times. The chain couples TRBV3-1 to TRBJ2-7; 10 nucleotides align to TRBD2. The CDR3 consists of 16 residues. The germline CDR1 and CDR2 sequences are LGHDT and YNNKEL (reference sequence). V was clipped by 0 bases and J by 0 bases; unmatched bases: 2. The CDR3 DNA reads TGTGCCAGCAGCCAAGATACTAGCGGGACCTCCTACGAGCAGTACTTC. As protein: CASSQDTSGTSYEQYF.

This clonotype was counted only a few times. This chain links TRBV6-2 or TRBV6-3 with TRBJ2-5, with D possibly matching TRBD2 (5 bases). Germline V lookup: CDR1 MNHEY, CDR2 SVGEGT. The CDR3 covers 15 residues. Trimming removed 7 bases from V and 2 bases from J, with 17 bases in between. The DNA for the CDR3 is TGTGCCAGCACTCCGAGGGTATATCATCAAGAGACCCAGTACTTC. It yields the protein CASTPRVYHQETQYF.

This clonotype was counted ten times or more. This chain connects TRBV18 to TRBJ1-1, with D possibly TRBD1 on 5 matching bases. Trimming took 5 bases from V and 4 from J, leaving 11 bases between them. The germline V gene encodes CDR1 KGHSH and CDR2 LQKENI. This CDR3 comprises 13 residues. CDR3 sequence reads: CASSSQGSTEAFF. The CDR3, as DNA: TGTGCCAGCTCATCTCAGGGAAGCACTGAAGCTTTCTTT.

This clonotype occurred many times. The chain's CDR3 is CASSAFSRPSGRADTQYF. In nucleotides, the CDR3 is TGTGCCAGCAGTGCTTTCTCCCGCCCTAGCGGGAGGGCAGATACGCAGTATTTT. The V gene is TRBV12-3 or TRBV12-4, the J gene TRBJ2-3; 12 bases align to TRBD2. Unmatched junction bases numbered 13, after V lost 5 bases and J lost 4 bases. CDR3 length equals 18 residues.

The chain combines TRBV27 with TRBJ2-7; 11 bases fit TRBD2. V shed 7 bases and J 1 base; nucleotides not matched to a gene: 6. The CDR3 extends over 15 amino acids. Germline lookup yields CDR1 MNHEY and CDR2 SMNVEV (reference sequence). CDR3 residues: CASKGLADRSYEQYF. DNA for the CDR3: TGTGCCAGCAAGGGACTAGCGGACCGATCCTACGAGCAGTACTTC.

This clonotype was found many times. This chain uses TRBV7-8 with TRBJ2-3, with 10 bases lining up with TRBD2. The trim removed 5 bases at V and 4 bases at J, leaving 6 bases unmatched. The CDR3 contains 15 residues. CDR1 SGHVS and CDR2 FQNEAQ come from the germline V gene. The CDR3 DNA reads TGTGCCAGCAGCGAGCTAGCGGGAGTCGCAGATACGCAGTATTTT. Translation gives CASSELAGVADTQYF.

The rearrangement links TRBV27 to TRBJ2-7; D could derive from TRBD1 or TRBD2 (7 bases each). Germline V gene data show CDR1 as MNHEY and CDR2 as SMNVEV (reference sequence). Trimming pared 6 bases from V and 6 bases from J, leaving 12 bases between. There are 12 residues in the CDR3. CDR3 DNA: TGTGCCAGCAGCCAGGGGGGGGTCGAGCAGTACTTC. Protein product: CASSQGGVEQYF.

Ten or more counts support this clonotype. V and J are TRBV7-2 and TRBJ2-7; D is perhaps TRBD2 (6 bases). The germline gives CDR1 SGHTA, CDR2 FQGNSA. The CDR3 length is 14 residues. Trimming pared 4 bases from V and 0 bases from J, leaving 10 bases between. CDR3: CASSSGSGSYEQYF. In DNA, the CDR3 is TGTGCCAGCAGCTCTGGTAGCGGCTCCTACGAGCAGTACTTC.

There are a few counts of this clonotype. The gene calls are TRBV4-2 and TRBJ2-3; 8 bases are shared with TRBD2. V shed 3 bases and J 0 bases; nucleotides not matched to a gene: 14. Germline-derived CDR1 and CDR2 are LGHNA and YNFKEQ. The CDR3 length is 19 residues. The CDR3 spells CASSHGTRGVTSSTDTQYF. CDR3 sequence (DNA): TGTGCCAGCAGCCATGGGACTAGGGGAGTGACTTCTAGCACAGATACGCAGTATTTT.

The J gene is TRBJ1-1, the V gene TRBV5-1; D is unresolved. From germline, CDR1 is SGHRS and CDR2 YFSETQ. There are 12 residues in the CDR3. Trimming pared 5 bases from V and 4 bases from J, leaving 9 bases between. Written as DNA, the CDR3 is TGCGCCAGCAGGGCGGCAAGCACTGAAGCTTTCTTT. It codes for CASRAASTEAFF.

This clonotype was seen ten or more times. The chain carries TRBV6-1 and TRBJ2-3; D is ambiguous. V lost 6 bases, J lost 0 bases, and 10 bases lay in between. The CDR3 loop spans 14 amino acids. Germline V gives CDR1 MNHNS, CDR2 SASEGT. CDR3 coding DNA: TGTGCCAGCAGAACCGGGTATAGCACAGATACGCAGTATTTT. This gives the protein CASRTGYSTDTQYF.

As regards this clonotype: The junction does not match germline at one end; this may be a read error. V usage is TRBV2 and J usage is TRBJ2-7; unclear D gene. Germline CDR1 reads SNHLY; CDR2 reads FYNNEI. This CDR3 comprises 12 residues. The CDR3 region is CAIPIRAPRQNF. The CDR3 DNA sequence: TGTGCCATTCCGATCCGGGCCCCCCGGCAGAACTTC.

The chain has TRBV6-2 or TRBV6-3 and TRBJ1-2, with 7 bases identical to TRBD1. The germline V gene has CDR1 MNHEY and CDR2 SVGEGT. V gave up 0 bases and J gave up 6 bases; unmatched junction bases: 10. The CDR3 covers 16 residues. The CDR3 reads CASSYSRRDSLDGYTF. The CDR3 DNA is TGTGCCAGCAGTTACTCGAGGCGGGACAGTTTGGATGGCTACACCTTC.

On this clonotype: This may be a read error: a much more frequent sequence differs by one nucleotide. The chain couples TRBV11-1 to TRBJ1-1; TRBD1 might be the D (5 bases). In germline, CDR1 is SGHAT, CDR2 FQDESV (reference sequence). The CDR3 length is 14 residues. Trimming took off 4 bases at V and 4 bases at J, with 13 bases between the two ends. The CDR3 sequence is CASSSSGGTTEAFF. DNA of the CDR3: TGTGCCAGCAGCTCTTCGGGAGGGACCACTGAAGCTTTCTTT.

The table lists this clonotype with many counts. The V gene is TRBV6-2 or TRBV6-3, the J gene TRBJ1-1; the D gene is possibly TRBD1 (5 bases). CDR3 length equals 14 residues. The germline V gene has CDR1 MNHEY and CDR2 SVGEGT. V was clipped by 6 bases and J by 8 bases, with 19 bases between them. CDR3 nucleotide sequence: TGTGCCAGCAGACCGAAGGGGACCCGAAAAGAAGCTTTCTTT. Protein product: CASRPKGTRKEAFF.

This clonotype has more than one count but fewer than ten. V gene TRBV15 combines with J gene TRBJ2-1, with D perhaps TRBD1 (6 bases). The CDR3 totals 15 residues. The germline gives CDR1 LNHNV, CDR2 YYDKDF (reference sequence). The V gene lost 3 bases and the J gene lost 0 bases, with 9 bases spanning the gap. The CDR3 coding sequence is TGTGCCACCAGCAGGACAGGTAACTCCTACAATGAGCAGTTCTTC. Translation: CATSRTGNSYNEQFF.

There are many counts of this clonotype. The chain joins TRBV12-3 or TRBV12-4 to TRBJ2-3; TRBD2 matches 13 bases. The CDR3 consists of 17 residues. With V trimmed by 6 bases and J by 5 bases, 11 bases remained unmatched. CDR3 nucleotides: TGTGCCAGCAGCCATACACTAGCGGGAGGGCCGCAAGATACGCAGTATTTT. This gives the protein CASSHTLAGGPQDTQYF.